The rows below give T cell receptor beta chains drawn from one sample of a study of CD4 T cells in relation to SARS-CoV-2 and coronaviruses. Method: immunoSEQ multiplex PCR; TCRdb's copy keeps in-frame clones and lacks some. The sample has about 34,000 clones, more than 60% seen once. Their antigens are not known. The source material was memory CD4+ T cells from PBMCs, cultured in vitro. These receptors were collected from an adult with COVID-19. Both conserved end residues are part of each CDR3. The order of the fields is clone size, V gene, D gene, J gene, CDR3 length, CDR3 protein, CDR3 DNA. A D gene is named only where the DNA matches it firmly. Clone size is shown for a subset of rows, as once, few, many or a class of expanded clone.

>-|TRBV11-1|-|TRBJ2-3|13
CASSYVQGQGQYF
TGTGCCAGCAGCTACGTCCAAGGTCAGGGGCAGTATTTT
>-|TRBV28|-|TRBJ1-5|15
CASSLIARRIKPQHF
TGTGCCAGCAGTTTGATAGCCAGGCGGATCAAGCCCCAGCATTTT
>-|TRBV6-5|-|TRBJ1-5|13
CASSYGGNQPQHF
TGTGCCAGCAGTTACGGGGGGAATCAGCCCCAGCATTTT
>few|TRBV7-9|-|TRBJ2-1|16
CASSFWGGGNYNEQFF
TGTGCCAGCAGCTTTTGGGGTGGGGGAAACTACAATGAGCAGTTCTTC
>-|TRBV19|-|TRBJ2-7|14
CASSNGGTAYEQYF
TGTGCCAGTAGTAACGGCGGGACGGCCTACGAGCAGTACTTC
>few|TRBV3-1/TRBV3-2|-|TRBJ2-7|13
CASSQAVGYEQYF
TGTGCCAGCAGCCAAGCCGTGGGATACGAGCAGTACTTC
>-|TRBV6-1|TRBD1|TRBJ2-1|16
CASSEQGASSYNEQFF
TGTGCCAGCAGTGAACAGGGGGCTAGCTCCTACAATGAGCAGTTCTTC
>few|TRBV28|-|TRBJ2-5|14
CASRSGNGPETQYF
TGTGCCAGCAGATCCGGGAACGGCCCTGAGACCCAGTACTTC
>-|TRBV7-3|TRBD2|TRBJ2-5|16
CASSTGTSGMGETQYF
TGTGCCAGCAGCACTGGGACTAGCGGGATGGGGGAGACCCAGTACTTC
>-|TRBV20-1|-|TRBJ1-6|16
CSASLLTSSYNSPLHF
TGCAGTGCTAGTCTGCTCACAAGCTCCTATAATTCACCCCTCCACTTT
>-|TRBV18|-|TRBJ2-5|14
CASSVVVSQETQYF
TGTGCCAGTTCAGTAGTCGTCTCACAAGAGACCCAGTACTTC
>-|TRBV2|TRBD1|TRBJ1-5|15
CASSEQLPGGQPQHF
TGTGCCAGCAGTGAGCAACTTCCAGGGGGTCAGCCCCAGCATTTT
>-|TRBV15|-|TRBJ2-5|15
CAASRMSSSSETQYF
TGTGCCGCCAGCAGGATGTCTAGCAGTAGTGAGACCCAGTACTTC
>-|TRBV6-1|TRBD2|TRBJ2-7|17
CASSGGVGLAGYYEQYF
TGTGCCAGCAGTGGGGGGGTCGGACTAGCGGGATACTACGAGCAGTACTTC
>once|TRBV18|TRBD2|TRBJ2-6|14
CASSTSAGANVLTF
TGTGCCAGCTCAACTAGCGCTGGGGCCAACGTCCTGACTTTC
>-|TRBV18|-|TRBJ2-7|13
CASSRDSTYEQYF
TGTGCCAGCTCACGGGACTCCACCTACGAGCAGTACTTC
>few|TRBV10-3|TRBD1|TRBJ2-5|15
CAISGRQGPSETQYF
TGTGCCATCAGTGGGAGACAGGGACCCTCAGAGACCCAGTACTTC
>-|TRBV19|-|TRBJ2-3|14
CATKGMGSTDTQYF
TGTGCCACCAAAGGTATGGGGAGCACAGATACGCAGTATTTT
>-|TRBV5-1|-|TRBJ2-2|17
CASSLDNNPANTGELFF
TGCGCCAGCAGCTTGGATAACAATCCCGCGAACACCGGGGAGCTGTTTTTT
>-|TRBV19|-|TRBJ2-2|15
CASSIAAGATGELFF
TGTGCCAGTAGTATAGCCGCCGGGGCGACCGGGGAGCTGTTTTTT
>-|TRBV6-2/TRBV6-3|-|TRBJ2-5|16
CASSYWRDLEKETQYF
TGTGCCAGCAGTTACTGGCGGGACCTCGAGAAAGAGACCCAGTACTTC
>-|TRBV18|-|TRBJ2-1|14
CASSPGQSRNEQFF
TGTGCCAGCTCACCAGGGCAATCCCGCAATGAGCAGTTCTTC
>-|TRBV14|TRBD2|TRBJ2-3|14
CASRSSGSADTQYF
TGTGCCAGCAGAAGTAGCGGGAGCGCAGATACGCAGTATTTT
>-|TRBV19|TRBD1|TRBJ1-5|18
CASSIEGPETGVNQPQHF
TGTGCCAGTAGTATTGAGGGCCCCGAGACAGGGGTAAATCAGCCCCAGCATTTT
>-|TRBV4-2|-|TRBJ2-1|15
CASRPPGLVTNEQFF
TGTGCCAGCAGACCACCGGGACTCGTCACTAATGAGCAGTTCTTC
>-|TRBV28|-|TRBJ2-7|16
CASSLTGKGGYWEQYF
TGTGCCAGCAGTTTAACGGGGAAAGGGGGGTATTGGGAACAGTACTTC
>-|TRBV6-5|TRBD1|TRBJ1-1|14
CASSSQTGGTEAFF
TGTGCCAGCAGTTCCCAGACAGGGGGCACTGAAGCTTTCTTT
>few|TRBV7-9|-|TRBJ1-1|13
CASSPSAVTEAFF
TGTGCCAGCAGCCCCAGTGCCGTGACTGAAGCTTTCTTT
>-|TRBV5-4|TRBD2|TRBJ2-1|16
CASSSYLAGDRNEQFF
TGTGCCAGCAGCAGCTATCTAGCGGGAGACAGGAATGAGCAGTTCTTC
>-|TRBV5-6|-|TRBJ2-7|13
CASSLGASPEQYF
TGTGCCAGCAGTCTCGGAGCTTCCCCCGAGCAGTACTTC
>-|TRBV9|-|TRBJ2-5|16
CASSVQGYPNSETQYF
TGTGCCAGCAGCGTACAGGGGTACCCTAATAGTGAGACCCAGTACTTC
>-|TRBV7-9|-|TRBJ2-3|12
CASSSPYSTQYF
TGTGCCAGCAGCTCGCCCTACTCGACGCAGTATTTT
>-|TRBV7-3|-|TRBJ2-7|14
CASSEETNSYEQYF
TGTGCCAGCAGCGAAGAGACCAACTCCTACGAGCAGTACTTC
>-|TRBV2|-|TRBJ2-2|14
CASRKGVSTGELFF
TGTGCCAGCAGAAAGGGGGTGAGCACCGGGGAGCTGTTTTTT
>-|TRBV14|TRBD2|TRBJ2-7|16
CASSHLGGREGYEQYF
TGTGCCAGCAGCCACCTCGGGGGGCGGGAGGGCTACGAGCAGTACTTC
>-|TRBV29-1|-|TRBJ2-1|13
CSPRLARAGEQFF
TGCAGCCCGAGGTTGGCTAGGGCGGGGGAGCAGTTCTTC
>-|TRBV3-1/TRBV3-2|TRBD2|TRBJ2-7|14
CASSRQSGRYEQYF
TGTGCCAGCAGCAGACAAAGCGGGAGGTACGAGCAGTACTTC
>-|TRBV7-2|-|TRBJ2-1|14
CASSPEWVAREQFF
TGTGCCAGCAGCCCAGAGTGGGTAGCGCGGGAGCAGTTCTTC
>once|TRBV19|-|TRBJ2-5|15
CASSSDTLDGETQYF
TGTGCCAGTAGTAGCGACACACTAGACGGGGAGACCCAGTACTTC
>-|TRBV5-6|-|TRBJ1-5|12
CASSLGGWPQHF
TGTGCCAGCAGCTTGGGGGGGTGGCCCCAGCATTTT
>few|TRBV27|-|TRBJ2-3|14
CASSLGDGADTQYF
TGTGCCAGCAGTTTAGGGGACGGCGCAGATACGCAGTATTTT